This T cell receptor (beta chain) was recovered during a study of OX40 agonist ivuxolimab in advanced cancers. Study as a whole: Partial responses were recorded for three patients, including one with hepatocellular carcinoma and two with cutaneous melanoma.

Study outcomes and limitations: In general, CD8+ T cells held more expanded clones than CD4+ did, on average.

Repertoires were generated with immunoSEQ multiplex PCR, while TCRdb's copy carries only in-frame clones and drops some. The sample holds tens of thousands of clones, roughly 80% seen once. Note on this clone: Its antigen is currently unknown.

This CDR3 has 17 amino acids. Germline V gene lookup returns CDR1 LNHNV and CDR2 YYDKDF (reference sequence). V was pared by 5 bases and J by 6 bases, with 22 bases between. This TCR was recovered from an adult with an advanced solid tumor such as melanoma, head and neck, liver or kidney cancer. The J gene is TRBJ2-2, the V gene TRBV15, with D tentatively TRBD2 (6 bases). The starting material was CD4+ or CD8+ T cells sorted from blood, obtained in a trial of the OX40 agonist ivuxolimab. This CDR3 is CATSRDLPSTGAGELFF. DNA for the CDR3: TGTGCCACCAGCCGGGACCTACCATCTACGGGGGCCGGGGAGCTGTTTTTT.